This TCR beta chain stems from a study of human T cells and chemical hapten exposure. Study findings and constraints: The study found that DPC sensitization did not change TCRs above 1 in 1000 frequency.

This clonotype was counted ten times or more. The antigen remains undetermined. Per germline, CDR1 KGHSH and CDR2 LQKENI. V trimming: 3 bases; J trimming: 11 bases; junction bases outside the gene matches: 8. CDR3 length: 13 amino acids. The time point was: pre-sensitization, week 0. Treatment reported: therapeutic diphenylcyclopropenone sensitization with weekly scalp DPC. The template was total RNA from unfractionated whole blood. MiXCR, run by TCRdb on the RACE reads, gives a single entry per CDR3 protein. The repertoire includes about 51,000 distinct CDR3 sequences, roughly 9.9% of them detected once, and 11% to 15% sits in the top ten.

This material consisted of whole blood, taken in connection with sensitization to the hapten diphenylcyclopropenone (DPC). This TCR came from a woman aged 40 to 49 with alopecia areata. Some clones in this sample may be carry-over from other donors' samples. The V and J genes are TRBV18 and TRBJ1-1; 8 bases match TRBD1. CDR3 DNA sequence: TGTGCCAGCTCACCCGGACAGGGAACGATCGCTTTCTTT. This sequence encodes CASSPGQGTIAFF.